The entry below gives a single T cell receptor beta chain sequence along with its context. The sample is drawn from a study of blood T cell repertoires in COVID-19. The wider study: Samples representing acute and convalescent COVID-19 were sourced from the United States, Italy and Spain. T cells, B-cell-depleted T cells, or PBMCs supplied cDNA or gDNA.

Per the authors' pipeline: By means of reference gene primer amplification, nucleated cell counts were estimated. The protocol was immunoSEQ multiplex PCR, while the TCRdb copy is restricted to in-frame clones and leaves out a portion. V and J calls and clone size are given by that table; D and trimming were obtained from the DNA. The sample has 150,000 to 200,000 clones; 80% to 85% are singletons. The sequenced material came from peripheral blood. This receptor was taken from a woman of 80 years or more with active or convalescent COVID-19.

This CDR3 is CASSVEGVGTEAFF. The CDR3 nucleotides read TGTGCCAGCAGCGTAGAAGGGGTAGGCACTGAAGCTTTCTTT. The chain carries TRBV9 and TRBJ1-1, with a possible D match to TRBD1 (5 bases). Per germline, CDR1 SGDLS and CDR2 YYNGEE. V was clipped by 0 bases and J by 4 bases, with 10 bases between them. This CDR3 contains 14 residues.